Listed here are 13 T cell receptor beta chains from one sample, sequenced in a study of T cells after somatic rescue of genetic block. Profiled with immunoSEQ multiplex PCR; TCRdb holds only in-frame clones, not every one. Of roughly 120,000 clones detected, about nine tenths appear once; the ten largest clones hold approximately 1.4%. The sample comprised peripheral blood mononuclear cells (PBMCs). The receptors shown here come from a woman aged 18-29 years.

The CDR3 region has the DNA TGTGCCAGCAGCCATAGGGAGGGGACAGGGAAGGACTACGAGCAGTACTTC. Its protein is CASSHREGTGKDYEQYF. The chain employs TRBV12-1 and TRBJ2-7; no check of the table's D call, TRBD1, against the DNA was made. TRBV12-1 is recorded as a pseudogene. CDR3 length: 17 residues.

This clone was observed once. J is TRBJ2-6 and V is TRBV19; perhaps TRBD1 as D (6 bases). The V and J ends lost 7 bases and 1 base respectively, with 8 bases between them. This CDR3 is built from 14 residues. CDR1 and CDR2 from the germline V gene are LNHDA and SQIVND (reference sequence). The CDR3 reads CASTRGSGANVLTF. For the CDR3, the DNA is TGTGCCAGTACCAGGGGATCTGGGGCCAACGTCCTGACTTTC. Looking up the rest from reference TRBV19 and TRBJ2-6 gives the full variable domain: DGGITQSPKYLFRKEGQNVTLSCEQNLNHDAMYWYRQDPGQGLRLIYYSQIVNDFQKGDIAEGYSVSREKKESFPLTVTSAQKNPTAFYLCASTRGSGANVLTFGAGSRLTVL.

The chain employs TRBV19 and TRBJ2-7; 7 bases are a match to TRBD2. Germline values: CDR1 LNHDA, CDR2 SQIVND (reference sequence). The CDR3 is 15 residues long. Unmatched junction bases numbered 11, after V lost 3 bases and J lost 6 bases. CDR3 sequence reads: CASSIGLVSAGEQYF. For the CDR3, the DNA is TGTGCCAGTAGTATCGGACTAGTCTCAGCTGGCGAGCAGTACTTC.

The rearrangement joins TRBV7-9 to TRBJ2-7; D uncertain. Germline V CDR1 and CDR2: SEHNR, FQNEAQ (reference sequence). Trimming took off 2 bases at V and 6 bases at J, with 5 bases between the two ends. CDR3 length equals 11 residues. The CDR3 sequence: CASSLTVEQYF. The CDR3 DNA sequence: TGTGCCAGCAGCTTAACGGTCGAGCAGTACTTC. Together with reference TRBV7-9 and TRBJ2-7, the CDR3 gives the full variable domain: DTGVSQNPRHKITKRGQNVTFRCDPISEHNRLYWYRQTLGQGPEFLTYFQNEAQLEKSRLLSDRFSAERPKGSFSTLEIQRTEQGDSAMYLCASSLTVEQYFGPGTRLTVT.

As DNA, the CDR3 is TGTGCCAGTAGCGGGGGGACCAACAATGAGCAGTTCTTC. Translation gives CASSGGTNNEQFF. The chain joins TRBV19 to TRBJ2-1; 7 bases fit TRBD2. Trimming at V came to 6 bases and at J to 5 bases, leaving 4 bases not matched to a gene. CDR3 length: 13 residues. Per germline, CDR1 LNHDA and CDR2 SQIVND (reference sequence).

The sample holds a few counts of this clone. The rearrangement links TRBV27 to TRBJ1-1, with D hard to call. The V end lost 7 bases, the J end lost 8 bases, and 23 bases lay between the germline ends. Germline CDR1 and CDR2: MNHEY and SMNVEV (reference sequence). The CDR3 totals 15 residues. CDR3: CASTPVGAPTPEAFF. CDR3 sequence (DNA): TGTGCCAGCACACCAGTAGGTGCACCTACGCCAGAAGCTTTCTTT.

The chain is built from TRBV6-6 and TRBJ1-5; perhaps TRBD1 as D (5 bases). V was trimmed by 6 bases and J by 6 bases, leaving 12 bases between them. CDR1 and CDR2 (germline): MNHNY, SVGAGI (reference sequence). The CDR3 totals 13 residues. In nucleotides, the CDR3 is TGTGCCAGCAGCTCCCTTCAGGGTCAGCCCCAGCATTTT. Residues: CASSSLQGQPQHF.

The chain has TRBV5-1 and TRBJ2-7, with D perhaps matching TRBD2 (6 bases). The V end lost 1 base, the J end lost 0 bases, and 8 bases lay between the germline ends. CDR1 and CDR2 (germline): SGHRS, YFSETQ. The CDR3 contains 14 residues. CDR3 protein: CASSLTSLSYEQYF. The CDR3 nucleotides read TGCGCCAGCAGCTTGACTAGCCTCTCCTACGAGCAGTACTTC.

The chain uses TRBV27 and TRBJ1-2; 11 nucleotides align to TRBD1. The V gene end was trimmed by 3 bases and the J gene end by 5 bases; junction bases not matched to a gene: 5. The CDR3 totals 15 residues. CDR1 and CDR2 (germline): MNHEY, SMNVEV (reference sequence). Here the CDR3 reads CASSFGTGGRYGYTF. The CDR3 DNA sequence: TGTGCCAGCAGTTTTGGGACAGGGGGTAGATATGGCTACACCTTC.

This clone was observed once. The chain is built from TRBV27 and TRBJ2-4; D unclear. CDR1 and CDR2 (germline): MNHEY, SMNVEV (reference sequence). V dropped 2 bases and J dropped 7 bases, with 0 bases sitting between them. The CDR3 is made up of 10 amino acids. This CDR3 is CASSLNIQYF. The CDR3 DNA follows: TGTGCCAGCAGTTTAAACATTCAGTACTTC.

This chain connects TRBV5-1 to TRBJ2-5; D perhaps matches TRBD2 (6 bases). V lost 0 bases and J 7 bases, leaving 10 bases between the germline ends. Germline V gives CDR1 SGHRS, CDR2 YFSETQ. This CDR3 is built from 13 residues. CDR3 sequence: CASSLGNGGTQYF. The CDR3 DNA reads TGCGCCAGCAGCTTGGGGAACGGGGGGACCCAGTACTTC.

The chain recombines TRBV25-1 with TRBJ1-3; D is perhaps TRBD1 (5 bases). The V end lost 5 bases, the J end lost 4 bases, and 21 bases lay between the germline ends. Germline V gives CDR1 MGHDK, CDR2 SYGVNS. The CDR3 spans 17 residues. The CDR3 sequence is CASSPRAEKGLGNTIYF. The CDR3 DNA reads as TGTGCCAGCAGTCCCAGGGCTGAGAAAGGTTTGGGAAACACCATATATTTT.

CDR3 protein: CATSPTTLLEDGYTF. The DNA for the CDR3 is TGTGCCACCAGTCCTACTACACTGTTAGAAGATGGCTACACCTTC. The chain joins TRBV15 to TRBJ1-2, with no clear D. V was trimmed by 6 bases and J by 6 bases, leaving 20 bases between them. This CDR3 spans 15 amino acids. Germline V lookup: CDR1 LNHNV, CDR2 YYDKDF (reference sequence).